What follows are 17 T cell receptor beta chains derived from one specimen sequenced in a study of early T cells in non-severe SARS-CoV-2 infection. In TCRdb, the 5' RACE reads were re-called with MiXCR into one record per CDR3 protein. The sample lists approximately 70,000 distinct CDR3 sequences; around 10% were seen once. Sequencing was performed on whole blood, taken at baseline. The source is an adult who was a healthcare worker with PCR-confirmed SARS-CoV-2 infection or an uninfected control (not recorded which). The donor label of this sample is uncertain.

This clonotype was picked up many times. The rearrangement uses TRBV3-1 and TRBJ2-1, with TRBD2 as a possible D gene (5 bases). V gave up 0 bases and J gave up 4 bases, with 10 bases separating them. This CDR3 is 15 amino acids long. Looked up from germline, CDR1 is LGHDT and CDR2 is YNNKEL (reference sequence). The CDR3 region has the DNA TGTGCCAGCAGCCAAGATACCGGGAAATACAATGAGCAGTTCTTC. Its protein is CASSQDTGKYNEQFF.

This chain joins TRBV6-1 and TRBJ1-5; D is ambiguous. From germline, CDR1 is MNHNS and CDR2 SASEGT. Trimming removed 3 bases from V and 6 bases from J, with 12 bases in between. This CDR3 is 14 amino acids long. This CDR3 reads CASSDSPKFQPQHF. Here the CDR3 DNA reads TGTGCCAGCAGTGATTCTCCCAAATTTCAGCCCCAGCATTTT.

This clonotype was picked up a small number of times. The CDR3: CASSRSGRSYNEQFF. The CDR3 coding sequence is TGTGCCAGTAGTCGGAGCGGGAGGTCCTACAATGAGCAGTTCTTC. The chain uses TRBV19 and TRBJ2-1, with 9 nucleotides matching TRBD2. The CDR3 has 15 amino acids. The ends lost 5 bases at V and 1 base at J; junction bases unmatched: 3. Germline V gene lookup returns CDR1 LNHDA and CDR2 SQIVND (reference sequence).

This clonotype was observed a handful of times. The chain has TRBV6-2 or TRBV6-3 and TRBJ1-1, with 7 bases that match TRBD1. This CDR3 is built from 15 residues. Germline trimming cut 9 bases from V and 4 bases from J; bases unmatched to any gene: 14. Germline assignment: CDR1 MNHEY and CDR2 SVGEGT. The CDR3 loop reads CASQKAKGATTEAFF. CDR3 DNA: TGTGCCAGTCAAAAGGCCAAGGGGGCTACCACTGAAGCTTTCTTT.

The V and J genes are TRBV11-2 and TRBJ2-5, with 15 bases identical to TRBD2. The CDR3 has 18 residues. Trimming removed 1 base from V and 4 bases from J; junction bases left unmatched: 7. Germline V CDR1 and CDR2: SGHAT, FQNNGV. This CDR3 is CASSLAPGLAGGPETQYF. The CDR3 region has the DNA TGTGCCAGCAGCTTAGCCCCCGGACTAGCGGGAGGGCCAGAGACCCAGTACTTC.

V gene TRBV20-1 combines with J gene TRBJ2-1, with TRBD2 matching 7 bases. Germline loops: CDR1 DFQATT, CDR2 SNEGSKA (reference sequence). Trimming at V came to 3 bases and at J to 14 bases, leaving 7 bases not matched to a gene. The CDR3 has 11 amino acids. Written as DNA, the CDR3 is TGCAGTGCTAGCGGCGGGACTAAAAAGTTCTTC. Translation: CSASGGTKKFF.

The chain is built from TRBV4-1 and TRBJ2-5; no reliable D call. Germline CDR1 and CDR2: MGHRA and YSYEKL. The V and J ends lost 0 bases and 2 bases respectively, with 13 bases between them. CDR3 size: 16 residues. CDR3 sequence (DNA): TGCGCCAGCAGCCAAGATCCGGACGTATCTCAAGAGACCCAGTACTTC. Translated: CASSQDPDVSQETQYF.

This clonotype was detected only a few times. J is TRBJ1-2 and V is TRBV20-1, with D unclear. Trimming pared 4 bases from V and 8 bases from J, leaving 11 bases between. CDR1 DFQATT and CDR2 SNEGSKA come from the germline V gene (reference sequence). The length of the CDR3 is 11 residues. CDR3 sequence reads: CSAIRDPGYTF. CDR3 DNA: TGCAGTGCTATAAGGGATCCCGGCTACACCTTC.

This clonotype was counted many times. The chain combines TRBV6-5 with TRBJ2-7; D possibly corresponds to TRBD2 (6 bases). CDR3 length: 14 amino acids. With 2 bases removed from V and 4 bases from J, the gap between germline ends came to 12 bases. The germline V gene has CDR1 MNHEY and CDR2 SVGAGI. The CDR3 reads CASSYGGSRYEQYF. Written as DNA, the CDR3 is TGTGCCAGCAGTTACGGAGGGAGTAGGTACGAGCAGTACTTC.

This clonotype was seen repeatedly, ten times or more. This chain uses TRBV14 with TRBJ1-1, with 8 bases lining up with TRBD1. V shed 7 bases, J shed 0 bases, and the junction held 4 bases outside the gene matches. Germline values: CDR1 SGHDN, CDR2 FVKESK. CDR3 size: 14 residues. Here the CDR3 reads CASTRQGMNTEAFF. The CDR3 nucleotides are TGTGCCAGCACCCGACAGGGGATGAACACTGAAGCTTTCTTT. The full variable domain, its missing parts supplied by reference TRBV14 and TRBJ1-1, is EAGVTQFPSHSVIEKGQTVTLRCDPISGHDNLYWYRRVMGKEIKFLLHFVKESKQDESGMPNNRFLAERTGGTYSTLKVQPAELEDSGVYFCASTRQGMNTEAFFGQGTRLTVV.

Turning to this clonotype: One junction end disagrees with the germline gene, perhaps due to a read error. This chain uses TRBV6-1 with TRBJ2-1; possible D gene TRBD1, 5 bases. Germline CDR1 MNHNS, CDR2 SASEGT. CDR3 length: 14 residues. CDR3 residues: CASRMAATPFLGVF. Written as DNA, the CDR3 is TGTGCCAGCCGTATGGCGGCGACCCCATTTTTAGGGGTCTTC.

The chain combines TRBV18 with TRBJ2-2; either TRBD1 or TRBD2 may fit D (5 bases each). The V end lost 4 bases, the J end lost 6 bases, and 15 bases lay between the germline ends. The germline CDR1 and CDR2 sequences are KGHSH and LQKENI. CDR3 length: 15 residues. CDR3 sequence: CASSQTAASSGELFF. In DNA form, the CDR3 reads TGTGCCAGCTCACAGACAGCGGCCTCGTCCGGGGAGCTGTTTTTT.

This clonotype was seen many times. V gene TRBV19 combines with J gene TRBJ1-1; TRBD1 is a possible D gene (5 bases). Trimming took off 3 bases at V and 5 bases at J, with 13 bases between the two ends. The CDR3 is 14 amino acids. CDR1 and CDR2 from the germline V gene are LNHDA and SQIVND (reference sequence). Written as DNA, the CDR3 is TGTGCCAGTAGTATTATCCAGGGTCGGACTGAAGCTTTCTTT. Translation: CASSIIQGRTEAFF. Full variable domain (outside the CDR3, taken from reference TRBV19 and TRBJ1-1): DGGITQSPKYLFRKEGQNVTLSCEQNLNHDAMYWYRQDPGQGLRLIYYSQIVNDFQKGDIAEGYSVSREKKESFPLTVTSAQKNPTAFYLCASSIIQGRTEAFFGQGTRLTVV.

CDR3 coding DNA: TGTGCCAGCAGCCCCGAGATGGGCCAGTACTTC. Translating gives CASSPEMGQYF. The chain is built from TRBV7-9 and TRBJ2-5; D unclear. The V end was cut by 5 bases, the J end by 10 bases, with 11 bases between. There are 11 residues in the CDR3. Germline V gene lookup returns CDR1 SEHNR and CDR2 FQNEAQ (reference sequence). The variable domain in full, completed from reference TRBV7-9 and TRBJ2-5, reads DTGVSQNPRHKITKRGQNVTFRCDPISEHNRLYWYRQTLGQGPEFLTYFQNEAQLEKSRLLSDRFSAERPKGSFSTLEIQRTEQGDSAMYLCASSPEMGQYFGPGTRLLVL.

The CDR3 loop is CASSGTRPVDTQYF. The CDR3 DNA reads TGTGCCAGCAGCGGGACTCGGCCAGTAGATACGCAGTATTTT. The rearrangement links TRBV25-1 to TRBJ2-3; the D gene is possibly TRBD2 (6 bases). Germline CDR1 reads MGHDK; CDR2 reads SYGVNS. This CDR3 comprises 14 residues. With 6 bases removed from V and 5 bases from J, the gap between germline ends came to 15 bases. Combining the CDR3 with reference TRBV25-1 and TRBJ2-3 gives the whole variable domain EADIYQTPRYLVIGTGKKITLECSQTMGHDKMYWYQQDPGMELHLIHYSYGVNSTEKGDLSSESTVSRIRTEHFPLTLESARPSHTSQYLCASSGTRPVDTQYFGPGTRLTVL.

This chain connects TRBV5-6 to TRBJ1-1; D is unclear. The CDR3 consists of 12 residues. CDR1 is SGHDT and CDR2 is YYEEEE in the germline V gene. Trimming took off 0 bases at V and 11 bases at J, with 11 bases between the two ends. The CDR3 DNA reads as TGTGCCAGCAGCTTGGGACGAAGTAGGGCTTTCTTT. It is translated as CASSLGRSRAFF.

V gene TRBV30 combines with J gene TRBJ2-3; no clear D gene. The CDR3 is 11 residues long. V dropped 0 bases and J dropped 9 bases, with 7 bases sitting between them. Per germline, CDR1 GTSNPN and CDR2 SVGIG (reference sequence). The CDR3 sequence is CAWSVTMTQYF. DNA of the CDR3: TGTGCCTGGAGTGTAACTATGACGCAGTATTTT.